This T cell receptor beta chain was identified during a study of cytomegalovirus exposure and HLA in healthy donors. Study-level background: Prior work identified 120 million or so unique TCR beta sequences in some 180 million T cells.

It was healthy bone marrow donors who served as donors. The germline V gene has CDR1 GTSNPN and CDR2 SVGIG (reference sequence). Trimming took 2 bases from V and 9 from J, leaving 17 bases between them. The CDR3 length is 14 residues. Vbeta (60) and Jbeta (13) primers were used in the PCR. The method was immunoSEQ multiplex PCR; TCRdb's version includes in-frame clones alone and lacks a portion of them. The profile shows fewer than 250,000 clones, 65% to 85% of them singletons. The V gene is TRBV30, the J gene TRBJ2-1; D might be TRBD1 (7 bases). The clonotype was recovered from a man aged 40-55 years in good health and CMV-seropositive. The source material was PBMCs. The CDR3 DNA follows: TGTGCCTGGAGTTTCATACAGGGGAGGACTGAGCAGTTCTTC. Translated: CAWSFIQGRTEQFF.